The 26 T cell receptor beta chains listed next were all sequenced from one sample in a study of blood T cell repertoires in COVID-19. Here immunoSEQ multiplex PCR was the method, and the copy in TCRdb shows in-frame clones only, minus some. This table holds a few hundred thousand clones, approximately 80% found once. Material: PBMCs or T cells enriched from blood (not recorded which). The receptors here all came from a man aged 25 to 40 with acute COVID-19.

The CDR3 loop reads CATSRDRGQGHEQYF. The DNA of the CDR3 is TGTGCCACCAGCAGAGATAGGGGACAGGGCCACGAGCAGTACTTC. J is TRBJ2-7 and V is TRBV15, with TRBD1 matching 9 bases. V was pared by 0 bases and J by 5 bases, with 5 bases of the junction left unmatched. This CDR3 is built from 15 residues. From germline, CDR1 is LNHNV and CDR2 YYDKDF (reference sequence).

CDR3 in amino acids: CASTATGGSGNTIYF. Written as DNA, the CDR3 is TGTGCCAGCACCGCGACAGGGGGCTCTGGAAACACCATATATTTT. This chain joins TRBV14 and TRBJ1-3, with 9 bases fitting TRBD1. The length of the CDR3 is 15 residues. The junction had 4 bases not matched to a gene; V was cut back by 7 bases and J by 0 bases. Germline values: CDR1 SGHDN, CDR2 FVKESK.

J is TRBJ1-2 and V is TRBV7-9; the D gene is possibly TRBD1 (6 bases). Germline-derived CDR1 and CDR2 are SEHNR and FQNEAQ (reference sequence). This CDR3 has 16 amino acids. V lost 1 base, J lost 4 bases, and 16 bases lay in between. In DNA form, the CDR3 reads TGTGCCAGCAGCTTAGTGAGGGGGGGCAACCTCTATGGCTACACCTTC. Amino acid sequence: CASSLVRGGNLYGYTF.

V gene TRBV4-1 combines with J gene TRBJ1-3; the match to TRBD1 covers 7 bases. The CDR3 sequence is 15 residues long. V shed 2 bases, J shed 2 bases, and the junction held 3 bases outside the gene matches. Germline CDR1 and CDR2: MGHRA and YSYEKL. The CDR3 DNA follows: TGCGCCAGCAGCCAAAAGGGGACAGCTGGAAACACCATATATTTT. The encoded protein is CASSQKGTAGNTIYF.

The chain couples TRBV6-1 to TRBJ2-2, with a possible D match to TRBD1 (5 bases). The germline gives CDR1 MNHNS, CDR2 SASEGT. The CDR3 runs 14 residues. Between the trimmed V and J ends, which lost 7 bases and 1 base, there was a span of 10 bases. The chain's CDR3 is CASMGQWNTGELFF. CDR3 coding DNA: TGTGCCAGCATGGGGCAGTGGAACACCGGGGAGCTGTTTTTT.

V is TRBV28 and J is TRBJ2-5, with a weak D call TRBD2 (7 bases). From germline, CDR1 is MDHEN and CDR2 SYDVKM. V was pared by 6 bases and J by 6 bases, with 17 bases between. The CDR3 spans 14 residues. The CDR3 region has the DNA TGTGCCAGCAGCGACCCAAGGGGGGGAAAGACCCAGTACTTC. Its protein is CASSDPRGGKTQYF. The full variable domain, in which reference TRBV28 and TRBJ2-5 provide the parts outside the CDR3, is DVKVTQSSRYLVKRTGEKVFLECVQDMDHENMFWYRQDPGLGLRLIYFSYDVKMKEKGDIPEGYSVSREKKERFSLILESASTNQTSMYLCASSDPRGGKTQYFGPGTRLLVL.

V usage is TRBV14 and J usage is TRBJ2-1; TRBD2 aligns across 11 bases. The V gene's germline CDR1 is SGHDN and CDR2 FVKESK. This CDR3 is 17 amino acids long. Trimming cost V 1 base and J 4 bases; bases outside gene matches: 6. The DNA for the CDR3 is TGTGCCAGCAGCCAAGGTAGCGGGGGGGCCACGTACAATGAGCAGTTCTTC. Translated: CASSQGSGGATYNEQFF. Full variable domain (remainder filled in from reference TRBV14 and TRBJ2-1): EAGVTQFPSHSVIEKGQTVTLRCDPISGHDNLYWYRRVMGKEIKFLLHFVKESKQDESGMPNNRFLAERTGGTYSTLKVQPAELEDSGVYFCASSQGSGGATYNEQFFGPGTRLTVL.

This clone was seen just once. The rearrangement links TRBV6-5 to TRBJ1-2; 7 bases are a match to TRBD1. The junction had 4 bases not matched to a gene; V was cut back by 2 bases and J by 1 base. The CDR3 is made up of 15 amino acids. The germline CDR1 and CDR2 sequences are MNHEY and SVGAGI. This chain's CDR3 is CASSYGTVGNYGYTF. The CDR3 DNA reads as TGTGCCAGCAGTTACGGGACAGTTGGTAACTATGGCTACACCTTC.

The rearrangement links TRBV7-2 to TRBJ2-2; no clear D gene. This CDR3 is built from 14 residues. Between the trimmed V and J ends, which lost 2 bases and 2 bases, there was a span of 6 bases. In germline, CDR1 is SGHTA, CDR2 FQGNSA. CDR3 sequence: CASSLKANTGELFF. The CDR3 DNA reads TGTGCCAGCAGCTTAAAAGCTAACACCGGGGAGCTGTTTTTT.

This chain uses TRBV5-5 with TRBJ2-2; possible D gene TRBD1, 5 bases. The CDR3 consists of 14 residues. Germline assignment: CDR1 SGHKS and CDR2 YYEKEE (reference sequence). V was clipped by 2 bases and J by 6 bases, with 11 bases between them. The CDR3 reads CASSFSAGPGELFF. For the CDR3, the DNA is TGTGCCAGCAGCTTTTCGGCAGGGCCCGGGGAGCTGTTTTTT.

This clone has just one count. This chain connects TRBV4-1 to TRBJ2-3, with 12 positions matching TRBD1. The germline gives CDR1 MGHRA, CDR2 YSYEKL. V trimming: 4 bases; J trimming: 2 bases; junction bases outside the gene matches: 16. The CDR3 is 20 residues long. The CDR3 loop is CASSPEGTGGRGLDTDTQYF. DNA for the CDR3: TGCGCCAGCAGCCCAGAAGGGACAGGGGGCCGAGGGCTAGACACAGATACGCAGTATTTT.

J is TRBJ2-7 and V is TRBV11-2; D possibly corresponds to TRBD1 (6 bases). Trimming stripped 1 base from V and 2 bases from J, with 12 bases between. Germline V gene sequence: CDR1 SGHAT, CDR2 FQNNGV. This CDR3 has 15 residues. CDR3: CASSLGAQGTYEQYF. The CDR3 nucleotides are TGTGCCAGCAGCTTAGGGGCGCAGGGGACCTACGAGCAGTACTTC.

This chain links TRBV10-1 with TRBJ1-6, with 7 positions matching TRBD1. Germline CDR1 is WNHNN and CDR2 is SYGVQD (reference sequence). V trimming: 5 bases; J trimming: 9 bases; junction bases outside the gene matches: 4. The CDR3 length is 13 residues. The DNA of the CDR3 is TGCGCCAGCAGTCGGGACAGAGGTTCACCCCTCCACTTT. This encodes CASSRDRGSPLHF.

This chain connects TRBV5-1 to TRBJ2-2; possible D gene TRBD1, 6 bases. The CDR3 loop spans 14 amino acids. Trimming removed 5 bases at V and 8 bases at J, with 16 bases between. CDR1 and CDR2 from the germline V gene are SGHRS and YFSETQ. The DNA for the CDR3 is TGCGCCAGCAGAACTAACTCAGGGGAAGGGGAGCTGTTTTTT. It specifies CASRTNSGEGELFF.

The chain uses TRBV27 and TRBJ2-5, with D tentatively TRBD2 (5 bases). Per the germline V gene, CDR1 is MNHEY and CDR2 is SMNVEV (reference sequence). Trimming left V 6 bases short and J 2 bases short, with 13 bases between. This CDR3 contains 14 residues. CDR3 in DNA: TGTGCCAGCAGACTAGGGCGAGTTCAAGAGACCCAGTACTTC. It specifies CASRLGRVQETQYF.

The rearrangement uses TRBV4-1 and TRBJ1-1; TRBD1 matches 9 bases. Trimming took 1 base from V and 1 from J; bases not matched to a gene: 10. Germline-derived CDR1 and CDR2 are MGHRA and YSYEKL. This CDR3 spans 18 amino acids. The CDR3 region is CASSQARLDRGGNTEAFF. In DNA form, the CDR3 reads TGCGCCAGCAGCCAAGCCCGTCTGGACAGGGGAGGGAACACTGAAGCTTTCTTT.

The chain uses TRBV3-1 (or the pseudogene TRBV3-2) and TRBJ2-1; TRBD2 matches 12 bases. Trimming removed 4 bases from V and 8 bases from J; junction bases left unmatched: 15. Germline CDR1 LGHDT, CDR2 YNNKEL (reference sequence). CDR3 length: 18 amino acids. The DNA for the CDR3 is TGTGCCAGCAGCCCGAAGCTCCCATCTAGCGGGGGGGGGCATGAGCAGTTCTTC. It codes for CASSPKLPSSGGGHEQFF.

This clone came up once. The CDR3 here is CASSLSGAQPQHF. CDR3 in DNA: TGTGCCAGCAGCTTAAGTGGGGCCCAGCCCCAGCATTTT. V gene TRBV7-2 combines with J gene TRBJ1-5, with D maybe TRBD1 (5 bases). Germline V gene sequence: CDR1 SGHTA, CDR2 FQGNSA. With 2 bases removed from V and 7 bases from J, the gap between germline ends came to 9 bases. CDR3 size: 13 residues.

The chain uses TRBV19 and TRBJ2-3; 15 positions match TRBD2. The CDR3 extends over 18 amino acids. Trimming took 5 bases from V and 0 from J; bases not matched to a gene: 6. Per the germline V gene, CDR1 is LNHDA and CDR2 is SQIVND (reference sequence). CDR3 DNA: TGTGCCAGTAGTTTCGGGACTAGCGGGGGGTTTAGCACAGATACGCAGTATTTT. It encodes CASSFGTSGGFSTDTQYF. The whole variable domain, remainder taken from reference TRBV19 and TRBJ2-3, is DGGITQSPKYLFRKEGQNVTLSCEQNLNHDAMYWYRQDPGQGLRLIYYSQIVNDFQKGDIAEGYSVSREKKESFPLTVTSAQKNPTAFYLCASSFGTSGGFSTDTQYFGPGTRLTVL.

This chain links TRBV28 with TRBJ1-6, with TRBD1 as a possible D gene (5 bases). CDR3 length: 16 residues. The V end lost 2 bases, the J end lost 0 bases, and 8 bases lay between the germline ends. CDR1 is MDHEN and CDR2 is SYDVKM in the germline V gene. In DNA form, the CDR3 reads TGTGCCAGCAGTTTAGGCAGGGTCTCCTATAATTCACCCCTCCACTTT. This codes for CASSLGRVSYNSPLHF. Full variable domain (missing parts from reference TRBV28 and TRBJ1-6): DVKVTQSSRYLVKRTGEKVFLECVQDMDHENMFWYRQDPGLGLRLIYFSYDVKMKEKGDIPEGYSVSREKKERFSLILESASTNQTSMYLCASSLGRVSYNSPLHFGNGTRLTVT.

The rearrangement links TRBV6-6 to TRBJ2-3, with D tentatively TRBD2 (5 bases). Looked up from germline, CDR1 is MNHNY and CDR2 is SVGAGI (reference sequence). V was cut by 6 bases and J by 3 bases, with 19 bases left in between. The CDR3 is made up of 16 amino acids. In nucleotides, the CDR3 is TGTGCCAGCAGCATTCAGGCGCCGCGGGTGACAGATACGCAGTATTTT. Its protein product is CASSIQAPRVTDTQYF.

The rearrangement joins TRBV5-1 to TRBJ1-2; D is unresolved. CDR3 length: 14 amino acids. The V and J ends lost 0 bases and 4 bases respectively, with 10 bases between them. Germline CDR1 SGHRS, CDR2 YFSETQ. The CDR3 reads CASSLAVDIYGYTF. The CDR3, as DNA: TGCGCCAGCAGCTTGGCCGTTGACATCTATGGCTACACCTTC.

This sequence joins TRBV5-5 and TRBJ2-7; 12 bases match TRBD2. V lost 3 bases, J lost 3 bases, and 13 bases stayed unmatched. CDR1 is SGHKS, CDR2 YYEKEE, per germline (reference sequence). CDR3 length: 18 residues. The CDR3 DNA reads as TGTGCCAGCAGCTCCCCGGGACTAGCGGGCGGGGCGGGCTACGAGCAGTACTTC. Encoded protein: CASSSPGLAGGAGYEQYF.

V gene TRBV19 combines with J gene TRBJ2-2; TRBD1 is a possible D gene (7 bases). Germline CDR1 LNHDA, CDR2 SQIVND (reference sequence). Trimming shortened V by 5 bases and J by 5 bases, and 18 bases separated the two germline ends. This CDR3 has 16 amino acids. The CDR3 DNA sequence: TGTGCCAGTAGTCCCCTCCTGGCAGGGGGGACCGGGGAGCTGTTTTTT. Translation: CASSPLLAGGTGELFF.

This clone has a handful of counts. The chain has TRBV6-5 and TRBJ2-2, with D tentatively TRBD1 (7 bases). The CDR3 consists of 15 residues. The germline CDR1 and CDR2 sequences are MNHEY and SVGAGI. Trimming took 8 bases from V and 0 from J, leaving 13 bases between them. The chain's CDR3 is CASRRGPANTGELFF. In nucleotides, the CDR3 is TGTGCCAGCCGGAGGGGGCCCGCGAACACCGGGGAGCTGTTTTTT.

In this sample, this clone turned up a few times. The chain employs TRBV6-4 and TRBJ2-2, with 10 bases lining up with TRBD1. CDR3 size: 14 residues. V lost 6 bases to trimming and J lost 5 bases; unmatched junction nucleotides: 3. Germline-derived CDR1 and CDR2 are MRHNA and SNTAGT. CDR3 loop: CASRADRGTGELFF. As DNA, the CDR3 is TGTGCCAGCAGGGCGGACAGGGGGACCGGGGAGCTGTTTTTT.